This is a list of T cell receptor beta chains from one sample in a study of T cell responses to AZD1222 COVID-19 vaccine. TCRdb keeps only in-frame clones here, not all; method: immunoSEQ multiplex PCR. The data contain 150,000 or so clones, approximately 91% of them singletons. This sample comprised peripheral blood, obtained 28 days after the second AZD1222 dose. Receptors originate from an adult who received the AZD1222 COVID-19 vaccine. CDR3s include the opening cysteine and the closing phenylalanine or tryptophan. A D gene is named only where the DNA matches it firmly. The size field is filled for only some rows; it gives once, few, many or a size class.

D | J | V | size | CDR3
- | TRBJ1-2 | TRBV19 | - | CASSISPTGNYGYTF
- | TRBJ2-5 | TRBV19 | - | CASSIDTSPVGAQYF
- | TRBJ1-5 | TRBV12-5 | once | CASGLAYPSGISNQPQHF
- | TRBJ2-7 | TRBV21-1 | - | CASTMGQVCHRYEQYF
- | TRBJ2-3 | TRBV7-9 | few | CASSLGDADTQYF
- | TRBJ2-3 | TRBV19 | - | CARPLLTIESTDTQYF
- | TRBJ1-1 | TRBV29-1 | - | CSANGGNTEAFF
TRBD1 | TRBJ1-6 | TRBV6-5 | - | CASRFTGTGNSPLHF
TRBD2 | TRBJ2-1 | TRBV27 | - | CASTPGGRGGNEQFF
TRBD1 | TRBJ1-1 | TRBV5-1 | - | CASSLTGDGAFF
TRBD2 | TRBJ2-3 | TRBV2 | - | CASWTGTSGIFSTDTQYF
TRBD2 | TRBJ2-3 | TRBV28 | - | CASQSGSNTDTQYF
- | TRBJ2-7 | TRBV3-1/TRBV3-2 | - | CASSGGLSYEQYF
- | TRBJ1-1 | TRBV11-2 | - | CASSPGPYTEAFF
- | TRBJ1-5 | TRBV13 | once | CASSLGGRAYQPQHF
- | TRBJ2-1 | TRBV7-3 | many | CASSFSVNNEQFF
TRBD1 | TRBJ1-2 | TRBV19 | - | CASSMDRGRAGYTF
- | TRBJ1-2 | TRBV30 | - | CAWSVSGPYGYTF
- | TRBJ2-5 | TRBV7-2 | - | CASSLEPQEETQYF
- | TRBJ1-6 | TRBV9 | - | CASSVDRVLGSPLHF
- | TRBJ2-7 | TRBV19 | - | CASKGSGSGFYEQYF
- | TRBJ2-3 | TRBV12-3/TRBV12-4 | - | CASRPTAADTQYF
- | TRBJ1-2 | TRBV5-4 | - | CASSHAGLMYGYTF
- | TRBJ1-6 | TRBV4-2 | - | CASSPGVNNSPLHF
- | TRBJ2-2 | TRBV6-5 | once | CASRPGWTGELFF
- | TRBJ2-7 | TRBV4-2 | - | CASSQEEGGAYEQYF
TRBD1 | TRBJ2-7 | TRBV27 | - | CASSRKVGQSYEQYF
- | TRBJ1-1 | TRBV18 | - | CASSPYESRWSSEAFF
- | TRBJ2-7 | TRBV10-3 | - | CATRDGAYEQYF
- | TRBJ1-5 | TRBV28 | - | CASSLWDGGNQPQHF
TRBD1 | TRBJ2-7 | TRBV15 | - | CATSRGTGADEQYF
TRBD2 | TRBJ2-1 | TRBV6-5 | - | CASRGGGTYNEQFF
- | TRBJ2-3 | TRBV2 | once | CASSHTGLILDTQYF
- | TRBJ1-5 | TRBV9 | - | CASSRTRGGEQPQHF
- | TRBJ2-5 | TRBV15 | - | CATSRDLRDQETQYF
TRBD1 | TRBJ1-4 | TRBV5-1 | - | CASSLQGLGTTNEKLFF
- | TRBJ2-7 | TRBV19 | - | CASGPFYEQYF
- | TRBJ2-1 | TRBV19 | - | CASSTTLGAYNEQFF
- | TRBJ1-1 | TRBV29-1 | - | CSGQKGGNTEAFF
- | TRBJ1-6 | TRBV18 | - | CASSPDRNSPLHF
- | TRBJ2-5 | TRBV19 | - | CASSIPTQETQYF
- | TRBJ2-5 | TRBV18 | - | CASSYLRPDGETQYF
TRBD2 | TRBJ2-1 | TRBV19 | - | CASSTTQAGVRNEQFF
TRBD1 | TRBJ2-7 | TRBV9 | - | CASSVDQTGAYEQYF
- | TRBJ1-5 | TRBV6-6 | - | CASSYSGDRGQPQHF
TRBD2 | TRBJ2-2 | TRBV29-1 | - | CSVEDLIAGDTGELFF